This passage covers 18 T cell receptor beta chains from one sample sequenced in a study of T cells in narcolepsy. Some clones are missing from TCRdb's copy, which holds only in-frame ones; the method was immunoSEQ multiplex PCR. The sample has 30,000 to 40,000 clones, 87% seen once. Source material: CD45RA- memory CD4+ T cells from PBMCs. These TCRs come from a human donor with narcolepsy.

The rearrangement links TRBV5-6 to TRBJ2-3; D not resolved. The V gene lost 2 bases and the J gene lost 6 bases, with 16 bases spanning the gap. CDR1 is SGHDT and CDR2 is YYEEEE in the germline V gene. This CDR3 comprises 15 residues. In DNA form, the CDR3 reads TGTGCCAGCAGCTTACTCCAGACGGGTAAGGATACGCAGTATTTT. Protein: CASSLLQTGKDTQYF.

This clone has a single count. This chain links TRBV4-2 with TRBJ2-1, with TRBD1 identical over 11 bases. The CDR3 has 16 residues. Germline V gives CDR1 LGHNA, CDR2 YNFKEQ. The trim removed 2 bases at V and 6 bases at J, leaving 6 bases unmatched. The CDR3: CASSQTGDRGTNEQFF. For the CDR3, the DNA is TGTGCCAGCAGCCAAACCGGGGACAGGGGGACCAATGAGCAGTTCTTC.

The chain combines TRBV5-5 with TRBJ2-2; 13 bases align to TRBD2. This CDR3 contains 16 residues. With V trimmed by 5 bases and J by 6 bases, 7 bases remained unmatched. Germline V CDR1 and CDR2: SGHKS, YYEKEE (reference sequence). CDR3 residues: CASRRGLAGLSGELFF. DNA for the CDR3: TGTGCCAGCAGGCGGGGACTAGCGGGATTATCCGGGGAGCTGTTTTTT.

This rearrangement joins TRBV30 to TRBJ2-3; D remains ambiguous. CDR1 is GTSNPN and CDR2 is SVGIG in the germline V gene (reference sequence). CDR3 length: 15 residues. Trimming took 0 bases from V and 4 from J, leaving 14 bases between them. This CDR3 is CAWSVSGARADTQYF. The CDR3, as DNA: TGTGCCTGGAGTGTAAGTGGAGCGAGAGCAGATACGCAGTATTTT.

V usage is TRBV5-8 and J usage is TRBJ2-3, with D unresolved. The CDR3 contains 10 residues. CDR1 and CDR2 from the germline V gene are SGHTS and YDEGEE. Trimming took off 2 bases at V and 9 bases at J, with 4 bases between the two ends. The CDR3 protein is CASSFRTQYF. CDR3 nucleotide sequence: TGTGCCAGCAGCTTCAGAACGCAGTATTTT.

This chain joins TRBV11-2 and TRBJ2-7, with 11 positions matching TRBD2. Germline assignment: CDR1 SGHAT and CDR2 FQNNGV. The V segment lost 3 bases and the J segment 0 bases; nucleotides outside the gene matches: 7. This CDR3 has 17 amino acids. CDR3 nucleotide sequence: TGTGCCAGCAGCTTCACTAGCGGGGGTGGTCACTCCTACGAGCAGTACTTC. Protein: CASSFTSGGGHSYEQYF.

The chain recombines TRBV6-1 with TRBJ1-2, with D unresolved. The CDR3 extends over 12 amino acids. Germline lookup yields CDR1 MNHNS and CDR2 SASEGT. V was clipped by 7 bases and J by 3 bases, with 9 bases between them. The CDR3 nucleotides are TGTGCCAGCAAGGAGGGTGACTATGGCTACACCTTC. Its translation: CASKEGDYGYTF.

This sequence joins TRBV5-1 and TRBJ2-7; D is ambiguous. The CDR3 covers 11 residues. Germline V CDR1 and CDR2: SGHRS, YFSETQ. V gave up 0 bases and J gave up 7 bases, with 5 bases separating them. The CDR3 loop is CASSLGAEQYF. Here the CDR3 DNA reads TGCGCCAGCAGCTTGGGGGCTGAGCAGTACTTC.

Comment on this clone: An end of the junction does not agree with germline; a read error may underlie this. This sample also contains other DNA sequences that code for the same CDR3. The chain is built from TRBV11-2 and TRBJ1-1; possible D gene TRBD1, 5 bases. Germline values: CDR1 SGHAT, CDR2 FQNNGV. The CDR3 is made up of 15 amino acids. DNA of the CDR3: TGTGCCAGCAGCTTGGGGTCCAGGGCGAACACTGAAGCCTTCTTT. As protein: CASSLGSRANTEAFF.

The V gene is TRBV19, the J gene TRBJ1-2; D gene unclear. V was cut by 3 bases and J by 3 bases, with 11 bases left in between. The germline CDR1 and CDR2 sequences are LNHDA and SQIVND (reference sequence). The CDR3 spans 14 residues. The CDR3 spells CASSMRSGHYGYTF. The CDR3 bases are TGTGCCAGTAGTATGAGGAGTGGGCACTATGGCTACACCTTC.

V and J are TRBV19 and TRBJ1-1; D unresolved. The CDR3 extends over 13 amino acids. The V gene's germline CDR1 is LNHDA and CDR2 SQIVND (reference sequence). V lost 3 bases and J lost 2, with 7 bases in between. The CDR3 reads CASSMAPNTEAFF. The CDR3 DNA reads TGTGCCAGTAGTATGGCGCCAAACACTGAAGCTTTCTTT.

The chain couples TRBV6-5 to TRBJ2-7; D is tentatively TRBD1 or TRBD2 (5 bases each). Trimming shortened V by 6 bases and J by 0 bases, and 9 bases separated the two germline ends. CDR1 MNHEY and CDR2 SVGAGI come from the germline V gene. CDR3 size: 13 residues. CDR3 sequence (DNA): TGTGCCAGCAGCCTCGGGACCTCCTACGAGCAGTACTTC. Its translation: CASSLGTSYEQYF.

This clone was recorded once. CDR3 loop: CATSRGYNEQFF. For the CDR3, the DNA is TGTGCCACCAGCAGAGGTTACAATGAGCAGTTCTTC. This chain connects TRBV15 to TRBJ2-1; no clear D gene. With 1 base removed from V and 4 bases from J, the gap between germline ends came to 2 bases. Germline V gives CDR1 LNHNV, CDR2 YYDKDF (reference sequence). The length of the CDR3 is 12 residues.

In the case of this clone: At one of its ends the junction is not consistent with the germline gene, which may arise from a read error. The chain carries TRBV19 and TRBJ2-7, with a weak D call TRBD2 (7 bases). The CDR3 covers 18 residues. Germline V gives CDR1 LNHDA, CDR2 SQIVND (reference sequence). CDR3 sequence reads: CRRGGDYTGTIASYEQYF. In nucleotides, the CDR3 is TGCCGTAGGGGGGGGGATTATACCGGGACTATCGCCTCCTACGAGCAGTACTTC.

The chain has TRBV28 and TRBJ1-6; no definite D call. Germline lookup yields CDR1 MDHEN and CDR2 SYDVKM. The CDR3 is 14 amino acids. V dropped 3 bases and J dropped 7 bases, with 10 bases sitting between them. The CDR3 region has the DNA TGTGCCAGCAGTTTGGCAGGACGAAATTCACCCCTCCACTTT. Its translation: CASSLAGRNSPLHF.

The V call is TRBV18, the J call TRBJ2-2; the D call may be TRBD1 or TRBD2 (5 bases each). Trimming removed 4 bases from V and 0 bases from J, with 15 bases in between. CDR3 length: 17 amino acids. Germline CDR1 is KGHSH and CDR2 is LQKENI. CDR3 residues: CASSLRDAPANTGELFF. The CDR3 DNA sequence: TGTGCCAGCTCACTTCGGGACGCGCCCGCGAACACCGGGGAGCTGTTTTTT. Full variable domain (rest looked up from reference TRBV18 and TRBJ2-2): NAGVMQNPRHLVRRRGQEARLRCSPMKGHSHVYWYRQLPEEGLKFMVYLQKENIIDESGMPKERFSAEFPKEGPSILRIQQVVRGDSAAYFCASSLRDAPANTGELFFGEGSRLTVL.

V is TRBV5-4 and J is TRBJ2-1, with 11 bases aligning to TRBD2. This CDR3 is 16 amino acids long. The junction had 8 bases not matched to a gene; V was cut back by 4 bases and J by 5 bases. Germline values: CDR1 SGHNT, CDR2 YYREEE (reference sequence). DNA of the CDR3: TGTGCCAGCAGCCGGATAGCGGGAGGGCCAAACAATGAGCAGTTCTTC. Translating it yields CASSRIAGGPNNEQFF.

The V gene is TRBV27, the J gene TRBJ1-2; possible D gene TRBD1, 5 bases. The CDR3 runs to 16 residues. Germline CDR1 reads MNHEY; CDR2 reads SMNVEV (reference sequence). Deletions cut 8 bases from V and 4 bases from J, with 23 bases between. The CDR3 DNA is TGTGCCAGCGGTCGTTCCGGGACCCTAGGTCTCTATGGCTACACCTTC. Protein product: CASGRSGTLGLYGYTF.